This TCR beta chain stems from a study of blood T cell repertoires in COVID-19. Generated by immunoSEQ multiplex PCR, the TCRdb table keeps only in-frame clones and is missing some. The sample has about 130,000 clones; about 77% are singletons. Germline V CDR1 and CDR2: SGHRS, YFSETQ. The junction had 9 bases not matched to a gene; V was cut back by 5 bases and J by 6 bases. CDR3 length: 15 amino acids. This sequence was found in a man older than 75 with acute or convalescent COVID-19. The sequenced sample consisted of peripheral blood. The V gene is TRBV5-1, the J gene TRBJ2-1, with 9 bases aligning to TRBD2. The CDR3 protein is CASSSSGVGGNEQFF. For the CDR3, the DNA is TGCGCCAGCAGTTCTAGCGGGGTGGGTGGCAATGAGCAGTTCTTC.